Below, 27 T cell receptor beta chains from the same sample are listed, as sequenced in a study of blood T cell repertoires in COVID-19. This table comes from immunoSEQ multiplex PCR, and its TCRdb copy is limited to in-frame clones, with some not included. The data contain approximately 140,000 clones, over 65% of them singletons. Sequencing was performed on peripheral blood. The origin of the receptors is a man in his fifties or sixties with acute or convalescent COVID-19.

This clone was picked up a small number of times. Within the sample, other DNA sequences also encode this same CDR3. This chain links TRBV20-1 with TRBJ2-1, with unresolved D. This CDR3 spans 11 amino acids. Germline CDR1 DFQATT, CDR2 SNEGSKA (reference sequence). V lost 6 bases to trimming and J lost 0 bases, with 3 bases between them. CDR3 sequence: CSASSYNEQFF. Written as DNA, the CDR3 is TGCAGTGCCAGCTCCTACAATGAGCAGTTCTTC.

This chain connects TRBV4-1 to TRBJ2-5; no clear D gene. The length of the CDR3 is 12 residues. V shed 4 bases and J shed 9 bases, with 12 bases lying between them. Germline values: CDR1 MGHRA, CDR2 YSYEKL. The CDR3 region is CASSPSSGPQYF. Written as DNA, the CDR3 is TGCGCCAGCAGCCCATCCTCAGGTCCCCAGTACTTC.

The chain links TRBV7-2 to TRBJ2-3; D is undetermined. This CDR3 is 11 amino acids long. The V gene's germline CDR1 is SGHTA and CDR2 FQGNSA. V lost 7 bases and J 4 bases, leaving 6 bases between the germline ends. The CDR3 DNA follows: TGTGCCAGCACCCGAGCAGATACGCAGTATTTT. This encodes CASTRADTQYF.

This CDR3 reads CSAGRTGNTEAFF. DNA for the CDR3: TGCAGCGCGGGGCGGACAGGGAACACTGAAGCTTTCTTT. This chain connects TRBV29-1 to TRBJ1-1, with 7 bases identical to TRBD1. CDR3 length equals 13 residues. The V gene end was trimmed by 7 bases and the J gene end by 1 base; junction bases not matched to a gene: 6. Germline lookup yields CDR1 SQVTM and CDR2 ANQGSEA.

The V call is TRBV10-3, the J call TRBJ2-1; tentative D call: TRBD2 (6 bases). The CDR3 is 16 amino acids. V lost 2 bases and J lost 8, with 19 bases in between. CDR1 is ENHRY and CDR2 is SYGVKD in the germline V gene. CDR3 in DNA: TGTGCCATCAGTGAGAGGGGCGGGGCCAACGGGGATGAGCAGTTCTTC. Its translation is CAISERGGANGDEQFF.

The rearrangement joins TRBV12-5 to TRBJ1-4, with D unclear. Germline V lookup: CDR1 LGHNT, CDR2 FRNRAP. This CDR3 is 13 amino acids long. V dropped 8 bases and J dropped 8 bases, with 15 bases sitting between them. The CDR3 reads CASTTSEEEKLFF. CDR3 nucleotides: TGTGCTAGTACGACCTCCGAGGAGGAAAAACTGTTTTTT.

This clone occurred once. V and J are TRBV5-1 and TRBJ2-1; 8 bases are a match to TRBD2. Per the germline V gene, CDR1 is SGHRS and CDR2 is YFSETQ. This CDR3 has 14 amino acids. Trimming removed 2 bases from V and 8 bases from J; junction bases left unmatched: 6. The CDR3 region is CASSFRRGVDEQFF. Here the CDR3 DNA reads TGCGCCAGCAGCTTTAGGCGGGGGGTCGATGAGCAGTTCTTC. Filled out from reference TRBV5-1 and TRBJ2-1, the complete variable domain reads KAGVTQTPRYLIKTRGQQVTLSCSPISGHRSVSWYQQTPGQGLQFLFEYFSETQRNKGNFPGRFSGRQFSNSRSEMNVSTLELGDSALYLCASSFRRGVDEQFFGPGTRLTVL.

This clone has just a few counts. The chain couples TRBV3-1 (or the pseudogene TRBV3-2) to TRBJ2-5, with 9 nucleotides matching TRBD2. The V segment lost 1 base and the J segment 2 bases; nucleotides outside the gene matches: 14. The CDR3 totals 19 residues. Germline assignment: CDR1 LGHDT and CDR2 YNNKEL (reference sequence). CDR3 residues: CASSQGAPRSGGNQETQYF. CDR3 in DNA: TGTGCCAGCAGCCAAGGGGCCCCAAGAAGCGGGGGGAATCAAGAGACCCAGTACTTC.

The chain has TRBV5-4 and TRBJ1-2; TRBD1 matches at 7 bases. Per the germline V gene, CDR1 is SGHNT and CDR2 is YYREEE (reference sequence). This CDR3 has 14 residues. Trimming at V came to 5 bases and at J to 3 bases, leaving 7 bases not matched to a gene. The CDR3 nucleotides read TGTGCCAGCAGTTCAACAGGGACAGACTATGGCTACACCTTC. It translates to CASSSTGTDYGYTF.

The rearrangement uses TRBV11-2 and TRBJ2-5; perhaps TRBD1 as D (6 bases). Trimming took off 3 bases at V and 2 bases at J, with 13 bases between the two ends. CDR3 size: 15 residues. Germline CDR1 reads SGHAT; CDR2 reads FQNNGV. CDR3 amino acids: CASSLSSGAQETQYF. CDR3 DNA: TGTGCCAGCAGCTTGTCGTCAGGGGCACAAGAGACCCAGTACTTC. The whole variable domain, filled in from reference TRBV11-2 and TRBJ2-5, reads EAGVAQSPRYKIIEKRQSVAFWCNPISGHATLYWYQQILGQGPKLLIQFQNNGVVDDSQLPKDRFSAERLKGVDSTLKIQPAKLEDSAVYLCASSLSSGAQETQYFGPGTRLLVL.

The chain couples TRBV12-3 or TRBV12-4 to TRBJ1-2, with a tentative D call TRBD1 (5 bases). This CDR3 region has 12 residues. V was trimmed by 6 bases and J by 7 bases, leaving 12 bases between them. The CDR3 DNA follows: TGTGCCAGCAGCGACAGTATCGGTGGCTACACCTTC. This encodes CASSDSIGGYTF.

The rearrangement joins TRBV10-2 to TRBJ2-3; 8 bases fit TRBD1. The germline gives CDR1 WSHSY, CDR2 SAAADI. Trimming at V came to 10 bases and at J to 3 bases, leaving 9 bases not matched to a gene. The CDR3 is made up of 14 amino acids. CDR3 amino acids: CAISPGGPTDTQYF. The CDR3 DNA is TGCGCCATCAGCCCAGGGGGCCCTACAGATACGCAGTATTTT.

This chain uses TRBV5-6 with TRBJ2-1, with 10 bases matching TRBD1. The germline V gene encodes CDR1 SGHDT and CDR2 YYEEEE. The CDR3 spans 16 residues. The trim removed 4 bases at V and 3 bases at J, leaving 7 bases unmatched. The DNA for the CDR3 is TGTGCCAGCAGCGACGACAGGGGGCGCGTCTACAATGAGCAGTTCTTC. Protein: CASSDDRGRVYNEQFF.

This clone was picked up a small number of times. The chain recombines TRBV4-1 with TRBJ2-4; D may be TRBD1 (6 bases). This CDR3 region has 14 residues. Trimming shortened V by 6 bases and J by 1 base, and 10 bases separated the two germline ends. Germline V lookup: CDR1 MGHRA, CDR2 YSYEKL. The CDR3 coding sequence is TGCGCCAGCAGTGGGCAGGGGGCCAAAAACATTCAGTACTTC. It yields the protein CASSGQGAKNIQYF.

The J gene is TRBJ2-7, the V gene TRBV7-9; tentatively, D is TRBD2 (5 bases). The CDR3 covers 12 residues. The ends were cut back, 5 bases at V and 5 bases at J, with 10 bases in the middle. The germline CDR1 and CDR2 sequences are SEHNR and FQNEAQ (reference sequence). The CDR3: CASSTSGDEQYF. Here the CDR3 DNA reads TGTGCCAGCAGCACCAGCGGAGACGAGCAGTACTTC.

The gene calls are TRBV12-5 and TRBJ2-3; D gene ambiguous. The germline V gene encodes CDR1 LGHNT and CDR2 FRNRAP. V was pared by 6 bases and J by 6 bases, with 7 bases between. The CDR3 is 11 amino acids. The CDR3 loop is CASGLLDTQYF. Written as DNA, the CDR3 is TGTGCTAGTGGGTTATTGGATACGCAGTATTTT.

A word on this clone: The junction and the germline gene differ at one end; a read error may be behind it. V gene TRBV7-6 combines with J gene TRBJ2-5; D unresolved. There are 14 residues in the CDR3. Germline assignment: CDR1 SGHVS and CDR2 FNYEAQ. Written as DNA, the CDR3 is TGTGCCAGCAGTTTAGGGCCGGGTCCAGAGACCCAGTACTTC. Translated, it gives CASSLGPGPETQYF.

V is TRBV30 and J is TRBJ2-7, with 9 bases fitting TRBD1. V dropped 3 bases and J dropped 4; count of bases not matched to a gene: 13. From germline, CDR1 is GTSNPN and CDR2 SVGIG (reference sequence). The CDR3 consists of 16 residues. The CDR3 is CAWSREFSTGGYEQYV. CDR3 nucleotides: TGTGCCTGGAGCCGCGAATTTTCGACAGGGGGATACGAGCAGTACGTC.

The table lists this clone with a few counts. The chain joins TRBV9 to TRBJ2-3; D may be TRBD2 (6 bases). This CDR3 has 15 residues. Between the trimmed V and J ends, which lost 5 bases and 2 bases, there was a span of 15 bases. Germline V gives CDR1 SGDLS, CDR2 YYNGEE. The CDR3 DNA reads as TGTGCCAGCAGTAGAAGCGGGCACGACACAGATACGCAGTATTTT. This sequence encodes CASSRSGHDTDTQYF.

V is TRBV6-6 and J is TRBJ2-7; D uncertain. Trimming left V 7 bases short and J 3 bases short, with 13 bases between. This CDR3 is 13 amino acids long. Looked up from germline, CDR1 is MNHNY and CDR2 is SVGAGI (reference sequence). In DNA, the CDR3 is TGTGCCAGCACCAGACAAGAACACTACGAGCAGTACGTC. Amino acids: CASTRQEHYEQYV.

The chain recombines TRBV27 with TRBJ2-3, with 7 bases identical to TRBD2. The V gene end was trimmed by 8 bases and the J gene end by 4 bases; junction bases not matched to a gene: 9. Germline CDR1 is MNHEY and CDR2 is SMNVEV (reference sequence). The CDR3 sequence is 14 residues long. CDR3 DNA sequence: TGTGCCAGCCAATTGGGGAGGGGTGCAGATACGCAGTATTTT. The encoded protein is CASQLGRGADTQYF.

This CDR3 reads CASSSPLAGGPGEQFF. For the CDR3, the DNA is TGTGCCAGCAGTTCCCCCCTAGCGGGGGGGCCGGGTGAGCAGTTCTTC. This chain joins TRBV27 and TRBJ2-1, with 12 bases fitting TRBD2. Germline values: CDR1 MNHEY, CDR2 SMNVEV (reference sequence). V lost 4 bases and J lost 9; bases outside the gene matches: 10. This CDR3 contains 16 residues.

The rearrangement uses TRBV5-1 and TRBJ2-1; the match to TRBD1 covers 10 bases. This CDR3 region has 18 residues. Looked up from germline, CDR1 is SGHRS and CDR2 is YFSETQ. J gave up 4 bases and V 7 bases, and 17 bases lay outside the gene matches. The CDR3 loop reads CASDSKGGRDRGYNEQFF. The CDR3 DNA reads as TGCGCCAGCGATTCTAAAGGAGGACGGGACAGGGGATACAATGAGCAGTTCTTC.

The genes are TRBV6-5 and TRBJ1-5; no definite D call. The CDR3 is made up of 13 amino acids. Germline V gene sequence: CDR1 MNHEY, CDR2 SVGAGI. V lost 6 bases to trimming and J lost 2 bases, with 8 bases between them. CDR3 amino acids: CASSYRGNQPQHF. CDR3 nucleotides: TGTGCCAGCAGCTACAGAGGCAATCAGCCCCAGCATTTT.

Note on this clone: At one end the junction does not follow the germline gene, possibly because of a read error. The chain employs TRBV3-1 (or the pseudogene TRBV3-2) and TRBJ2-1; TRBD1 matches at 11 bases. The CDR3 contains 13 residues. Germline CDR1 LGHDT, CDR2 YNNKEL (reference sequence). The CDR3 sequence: CASSQDQDRGPLF. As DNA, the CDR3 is TGTGCCAGCAGCCAAGATCAGGACAGGGGGCCTCTCTTC.

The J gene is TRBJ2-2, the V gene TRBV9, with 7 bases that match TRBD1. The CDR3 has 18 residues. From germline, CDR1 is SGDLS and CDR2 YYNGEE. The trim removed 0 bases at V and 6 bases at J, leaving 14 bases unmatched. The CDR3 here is CASSVELTAAGGAGELFF. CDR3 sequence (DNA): TGTGCCAGCAGCGTAGAATTAACGGCGGCAGGGGGTGCCGGGGAGCTGTTTTTT.

The CDR3: CATSDYTGQGYTF. As DNA, the CDR3 is TGTGCCACCAGTGATTATACAGGGCAGGGCTACACCTTC. The chain links TRBV24-1 to TRBJ1-2; possibly TRBD1 for D (6 bases). The CDR3 consists of 13 residues. The V gene lost 2 bases and the J gene lost 8 bases, with 11 bases spanning the gap. Germline V gene lookup returns CDR1 KGHDR and CDR2 SFDVKD.